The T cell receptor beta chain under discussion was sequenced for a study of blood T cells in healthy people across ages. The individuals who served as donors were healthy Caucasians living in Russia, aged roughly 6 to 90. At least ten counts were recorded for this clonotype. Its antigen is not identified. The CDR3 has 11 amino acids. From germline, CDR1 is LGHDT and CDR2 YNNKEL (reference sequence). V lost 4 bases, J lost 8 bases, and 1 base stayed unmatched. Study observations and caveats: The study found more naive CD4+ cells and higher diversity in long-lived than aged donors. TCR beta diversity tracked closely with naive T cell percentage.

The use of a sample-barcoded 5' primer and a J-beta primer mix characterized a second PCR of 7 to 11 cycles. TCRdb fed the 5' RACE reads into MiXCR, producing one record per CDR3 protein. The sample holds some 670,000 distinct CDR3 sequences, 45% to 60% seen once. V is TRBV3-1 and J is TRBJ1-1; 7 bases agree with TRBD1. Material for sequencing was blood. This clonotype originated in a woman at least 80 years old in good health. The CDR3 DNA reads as TGTGCCAGCAGCCGACAGGGCGAAGCTTTCTTT. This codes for CASSRQGEAFF.